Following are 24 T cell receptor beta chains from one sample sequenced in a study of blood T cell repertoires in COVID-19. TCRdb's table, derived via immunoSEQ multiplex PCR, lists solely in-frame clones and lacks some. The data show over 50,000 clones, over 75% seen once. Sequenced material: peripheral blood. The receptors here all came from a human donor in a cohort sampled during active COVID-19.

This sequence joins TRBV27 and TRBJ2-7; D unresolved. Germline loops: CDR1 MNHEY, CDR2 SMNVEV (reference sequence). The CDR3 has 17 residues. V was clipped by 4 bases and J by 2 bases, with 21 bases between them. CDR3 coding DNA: TGTGCCAGCAGTTCGTATTACTCCCCCGACACGACCTACGAGCAGTACTTC. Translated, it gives CASSSYYSPDTTYEQYF.

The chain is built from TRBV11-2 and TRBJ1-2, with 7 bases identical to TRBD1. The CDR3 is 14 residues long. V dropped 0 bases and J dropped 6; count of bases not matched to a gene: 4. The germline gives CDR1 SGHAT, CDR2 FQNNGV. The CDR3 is CASSLDSQGHGYTF. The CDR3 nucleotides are TGTGCCAGCAGCTTAGATTCACAGGGGCATGGCTACACCTTC.

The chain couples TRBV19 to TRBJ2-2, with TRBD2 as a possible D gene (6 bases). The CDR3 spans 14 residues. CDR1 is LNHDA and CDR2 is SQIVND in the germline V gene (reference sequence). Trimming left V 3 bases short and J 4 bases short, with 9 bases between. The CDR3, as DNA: TGTGCCAGTAGTATGCGGGAACTCACCGGGGAGCTGTTTTTT. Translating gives CASSMRELTGELFF.

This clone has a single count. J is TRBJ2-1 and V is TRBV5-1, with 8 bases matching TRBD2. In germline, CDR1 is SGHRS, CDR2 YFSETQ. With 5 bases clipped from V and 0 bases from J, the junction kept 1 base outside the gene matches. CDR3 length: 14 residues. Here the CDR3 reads CASRTSGSYNEQFF. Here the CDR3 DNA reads TGCGCCAGCAGAACTAGCGGCTCCTACAATGAGCAGTTCTTC.

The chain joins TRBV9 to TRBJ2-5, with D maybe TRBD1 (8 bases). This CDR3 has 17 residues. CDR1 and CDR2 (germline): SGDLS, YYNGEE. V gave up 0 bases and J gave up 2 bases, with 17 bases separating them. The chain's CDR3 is CASSVGPGGGGQETQYF. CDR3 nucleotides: TGTGCCAGCAGCGTAGGCCCAGGGGGCGGGGGACAAGAGACCCAGTACTTC.

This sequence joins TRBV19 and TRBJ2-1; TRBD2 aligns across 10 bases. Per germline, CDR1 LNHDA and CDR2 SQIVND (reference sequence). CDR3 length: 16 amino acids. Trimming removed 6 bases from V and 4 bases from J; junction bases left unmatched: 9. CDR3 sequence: CASSPKGAGGYNEQFF. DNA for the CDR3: TGTGCCAGTAGCCCTAAAGGAGCGGGAGGGTACAATGAGCAGTTCTTC. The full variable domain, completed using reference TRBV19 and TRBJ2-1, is DGGITQSPKYLFRKEGQNVTLSCEQNLNHDAMYWYRQDPGQGLRLIYYSQIVNDFQKGDIAEGYSVSREKKESFPLTVTSAQKNPTAFYLCASSPKGAGGYNEQFFGPGTRLTVL.

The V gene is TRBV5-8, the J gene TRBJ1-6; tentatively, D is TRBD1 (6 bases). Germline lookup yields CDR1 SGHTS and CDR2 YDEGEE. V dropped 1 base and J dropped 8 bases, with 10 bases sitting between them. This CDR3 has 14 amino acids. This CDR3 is CASSLIHRDSPLHF. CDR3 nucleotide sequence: TGTGCCAGCAGCTTGATACACAGGGATTCACCCCTCCACTTT.

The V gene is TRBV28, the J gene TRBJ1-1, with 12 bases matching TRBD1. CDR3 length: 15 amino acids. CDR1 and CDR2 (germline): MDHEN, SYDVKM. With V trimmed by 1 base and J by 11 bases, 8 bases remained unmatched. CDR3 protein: CASSLYVGTGGRAFF. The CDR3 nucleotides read TGTGCCAGCAGTTTATATGTCGGGACAGGGGGCAGGGCTTTCTTT.

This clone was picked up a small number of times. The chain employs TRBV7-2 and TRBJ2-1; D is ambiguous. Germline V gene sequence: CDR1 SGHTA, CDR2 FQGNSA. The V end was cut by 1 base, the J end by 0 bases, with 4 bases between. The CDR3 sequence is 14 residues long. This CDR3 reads CASSLESSYNEQFF. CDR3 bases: TGTGCCAGCAGCTTAGAGAGCTCCTACAATGAGCAGTTCTTC. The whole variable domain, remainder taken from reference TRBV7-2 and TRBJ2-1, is GAGVSQSPSNKVTEKGKDVELRCDPISGHTALYWYRQSLGQGLEFLIYFQGNSAPDKSGLPSDRFSAERTGGSVSTLTIQRTQQEDSAVYLCASSLESSYNEQFFGPGTRLTVL.

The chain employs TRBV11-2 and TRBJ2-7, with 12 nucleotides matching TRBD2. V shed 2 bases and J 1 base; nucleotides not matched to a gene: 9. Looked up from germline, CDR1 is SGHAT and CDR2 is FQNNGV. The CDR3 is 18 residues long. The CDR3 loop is CASSLKATSGSISYEQYF. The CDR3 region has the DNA TGTGCCAGCAGCTTAAAAGCGACTAGCGGGAGCATTTCCTACGAGCAGTACTTC.

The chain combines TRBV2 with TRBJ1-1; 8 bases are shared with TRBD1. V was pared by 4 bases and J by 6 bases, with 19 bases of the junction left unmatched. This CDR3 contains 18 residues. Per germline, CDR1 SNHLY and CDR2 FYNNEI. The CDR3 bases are TGTGCCAGCAGTGTCCCCATAAGCAGGGGGCTTGATAAGGCTGAAGCTTTCTTT. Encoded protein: CASSVPISRGLDKAEAFF.

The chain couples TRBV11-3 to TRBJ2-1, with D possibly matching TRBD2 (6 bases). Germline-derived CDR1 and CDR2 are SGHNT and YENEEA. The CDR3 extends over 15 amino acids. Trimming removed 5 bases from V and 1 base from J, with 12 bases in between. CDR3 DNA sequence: TGTGCCAGCAGCCTTGTTGGGGGGTCCTACAATGAGCAGTTCTTC. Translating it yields CASSLVGGSYNEQFF.

CDR3 sequence reads: CASTGGGTEAFF. As DNA, the CDR3 is TGTGCCAGCACCGGGGGGGGCACTGAAGCTTTCTTT. The chain joins TRBV6-5 to TRBJ1-1; weak D call: TRBD1 (5 bases). The CDR3 has 12 residues. In germline, CDR1 is MNHEY, CDR2 SVGAGI. V lost 7 bases and J 4 bases, leaving 10 bases between the germline ends.

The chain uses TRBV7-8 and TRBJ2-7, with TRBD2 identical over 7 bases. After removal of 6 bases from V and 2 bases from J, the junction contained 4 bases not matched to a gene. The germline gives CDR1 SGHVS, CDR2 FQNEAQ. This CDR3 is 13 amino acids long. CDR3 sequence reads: CASSISGAYEQYF. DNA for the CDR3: TGTGCCAGCAGTATCAGCGGGGCCTACGAGCAGTACTTC.

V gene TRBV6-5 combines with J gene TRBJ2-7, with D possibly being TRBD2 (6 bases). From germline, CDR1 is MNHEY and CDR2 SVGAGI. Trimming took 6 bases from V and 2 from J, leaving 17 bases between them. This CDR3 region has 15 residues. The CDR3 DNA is TGTGCCAGCAGCCGCGGGGCTAGTTCTCCCTACGAGCAGTACTTC. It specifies CASSRGASSPYEQYF.

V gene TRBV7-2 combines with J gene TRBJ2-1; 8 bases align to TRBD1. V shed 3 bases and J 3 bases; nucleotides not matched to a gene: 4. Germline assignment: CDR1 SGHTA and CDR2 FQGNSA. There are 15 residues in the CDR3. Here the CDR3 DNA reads TGTGCCAGCAGCTTCGACAGGGGAAGCTACAATGAGCAGTTCTTC. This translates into CASSFDRGSYNEQFF.

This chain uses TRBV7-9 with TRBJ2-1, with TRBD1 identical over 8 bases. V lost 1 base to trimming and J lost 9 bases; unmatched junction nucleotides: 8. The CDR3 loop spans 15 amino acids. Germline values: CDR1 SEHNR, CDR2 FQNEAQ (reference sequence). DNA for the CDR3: TGTGCCAGCAGCTTAGGGGGCAGGGGGCCGGGTGAGCAGTTCTTC. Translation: CASSLGGRGPGEQFF.

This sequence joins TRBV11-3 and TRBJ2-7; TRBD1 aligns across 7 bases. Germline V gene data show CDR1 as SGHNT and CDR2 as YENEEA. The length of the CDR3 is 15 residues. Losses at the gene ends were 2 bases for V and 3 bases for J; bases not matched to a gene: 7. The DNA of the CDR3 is TGTGCCAGCAGCTTAAGTGGGCAGGGGGACTACGAGCAGTACTTC. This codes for CASSLSGQGDYEQYF.

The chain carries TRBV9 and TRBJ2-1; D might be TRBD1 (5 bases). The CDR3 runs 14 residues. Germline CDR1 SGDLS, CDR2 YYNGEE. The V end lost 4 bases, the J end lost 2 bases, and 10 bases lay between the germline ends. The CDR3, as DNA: TGTGCCAGCAGCCCGTTGACAGCCTACAATGAGCAGTTCTTC. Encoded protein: CASSPLTAYNEQFF.

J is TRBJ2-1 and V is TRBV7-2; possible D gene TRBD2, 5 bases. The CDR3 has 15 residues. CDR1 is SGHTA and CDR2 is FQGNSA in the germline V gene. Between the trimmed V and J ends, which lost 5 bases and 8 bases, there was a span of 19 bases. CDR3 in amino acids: CASSPEREYWDEQFF. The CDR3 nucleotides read TGTGCCAGCAGCCCAGAGAGGGAGTATTGGGATGAGCAGTTCTTC.

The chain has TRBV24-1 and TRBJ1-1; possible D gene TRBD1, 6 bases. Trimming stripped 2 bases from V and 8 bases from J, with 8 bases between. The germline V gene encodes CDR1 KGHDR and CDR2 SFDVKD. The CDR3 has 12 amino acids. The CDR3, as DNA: TGTGCCACCAGTGATTCCCAGGGGGAAGCTTTCTTT. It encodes CATSDSQGEAFF.

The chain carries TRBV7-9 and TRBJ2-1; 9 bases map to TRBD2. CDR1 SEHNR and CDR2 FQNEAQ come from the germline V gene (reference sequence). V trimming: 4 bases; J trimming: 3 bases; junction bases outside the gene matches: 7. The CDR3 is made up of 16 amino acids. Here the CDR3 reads CASSSGRTSDYNEQFF. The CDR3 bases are TGTGCCAGCAGCTCGGGCCGGACTAGCGACTACAATGAGCAGTTCTTC.

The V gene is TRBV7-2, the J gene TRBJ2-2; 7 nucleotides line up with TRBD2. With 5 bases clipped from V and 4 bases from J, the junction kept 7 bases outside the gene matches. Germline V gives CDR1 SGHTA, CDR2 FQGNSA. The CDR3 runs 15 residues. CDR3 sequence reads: CASSTRPGGTGELFF. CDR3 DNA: TGTGCCAGCAGCACCAGACCGGGGGGCACCGGGGAGCTGTTTTTT.

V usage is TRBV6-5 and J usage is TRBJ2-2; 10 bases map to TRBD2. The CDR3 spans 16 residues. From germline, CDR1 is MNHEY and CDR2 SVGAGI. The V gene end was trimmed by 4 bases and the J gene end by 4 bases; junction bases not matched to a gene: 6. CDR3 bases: TGTGCCAGCAGTTTCCTAGCGGGAGTGGGCACCGGGGAGCTGTTTTTT. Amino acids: CASSFLAGVGTGELFF.